Below, 22 T cell receptor beta chains from the same sample are listed, as sequenced in a study of patients and donors after allogeneic stem cell transplantation. TCRdb used MiXCR to reprocess the RT-PCR reads, holding one entry per CDR3 protein. The sample has approximately 99,000 distinct CDR3 sequences; approximately 35% are singletons. Sequencing used blood, either unsorted or a sorted T cell fraction (not recorded which). All receptors come from a human donor who was either an allogeneic HSCT recipient or a stem cell or donor lymphocyte infusion donor (not recorded which). It is not recorded whose cells these are; they may come from a transplant donor.

This clonotype was seen a few times. The chain combines TRBV7-2 with TRBJ1-6, with TRBD1 matching over 7 bases. The CDR3 is 17 amino acids. The germline V gene has CDR1 SGHTA and CDR2 FQGNSA. The V segment lost 5 bases and the J segment 9 bases; nucleotides outside the gene matches: 16. CDR3 sequence reads: CASSPTGNPVPPSPLHF. The CDR3 region has the DNA TGTGCCAGCAGCCCGACAGGGAATCCCGTACCTCCTTCACCCCTCCACTTT.

The chain combines TRBV20-1 with TRBJ2-1; D possibly corresponds to TRBD1 (5 bases). This CDR3 contains 15 residues. Trimming removed 5 bases from V and 7 bases from J, with 21 bases in between. Per the germline V gene, CDR1 is DFQATT and CDR2 is SNEGSKA (reference sequence). For the CDR3, the DNA is TGCAGTGCTCTTTTAGGGTATGAGCAGGGTAATGAGCAGTTCTTC. It codes for CSALLGYEQGNEQFF.

The genes are TRBV20-1 and TRBJ1-1; D perhaps matches TRBD1 (5 bases). Germline V gene lookup returns CDR1 DFQATT and CDR2 SNEGSKA (reference sequence). CDR3 length: 14 amino acids. V lost 0 bases and J 6 bases, leaving 14 bases between the germline ends. CDR3 sequence reads: CSARDLRQGPEAFF. CDR3 coding DNA: TGCAGTGCTAGAGATCTGAGGCAGGGCCCTGAAGCTTTCTTT.

The CDR3 loop is CASSLVRALNTEAFF. As DNA, the CDR3 is TGTGCCAGCAGCTTAGTACGGGCGCTGAACACTGAAGCTTTCTTT. The chain is built from TRBV7-2 and TRBJ1-1; unclear D gene. The CDR3 is 15 amino acids. V was shortened by 1 base and J by 0 bases, with 9 bases between the two germline ends. In germline, CDR1 is SGHTA, CDR2 FQGNSA.

This clonotype was recorded a few times. The chain is built from TRBV20-1 and TRBJ1-5; TRBD1 matches 7 bases. The CDR3 consists of 16 residues. Germline lookup yields CDR1 DFQATT and CDR2 SNEGSKA (reference sequence). The junction had 9 bases not matched to a gene; V was cut back by 0 bases and J by 4 bases. The CDR3 loop reads CSARDGGTRGNQPQHF. CDR3 coding DNA: TGCAGTGCTAGAGATGGCGGGACCAGGGGGAATCAGCCCCAGCATTTT.

This clonotype showed up many times. The rearrangement uses TRBV12-3 or TRBV12-4 and TRBJ1-4; D possibly corresponds to TRBD1 (5 bases). The CDR3 totals 15 residues. V was clipped by 5 bases and J by 8 bases, with 18 bases between them. CDR3 protein: CASSAPGPRREKLFF. CDR3 nucleotides: TGTGCCAGCAGTGCCCCGGGACCCCGTCGGGAAAAACTGTTTTTT.

This CDR3 is CASSYDLGWETQYF. CDR3 in DNA: TGTGCCAGCAGTTACGATTTAGGTTGGGAGACCCAGTACTTC. The chain joins TRBV6-5 to TRBJ2-5; D uncertain. V was trimmed by 2 bases and J by 5 bases, leaving 12 bases between them. The germline V gene has CDR1 MNHEY and CDR2 SVGAGI. This CDR3 spans 14 amino acids.

This sequence joins TRBV10-3 and TRBJ2-3; TRBD2 is a possible D gene (5 bases). The CDR3 spans 15 residues. The germline CDR1 and CDR2 sequences are ENHRY and SYGVKD. Trimming left V 3 bases short and J 7 bases short, with 17 bases between. CDR3 loop: CAISDSGGPVNTQYF. CDR3 bases: TGTGCCATCAGTGATTCGGGCGGGCCGGTAAATACGCAGTATTTT.

This clonotype was seen more than once but under ten times. This chain links TRBV19 with TRBJ1-1; D gene unclear. The CDR3 spans 12 residues. Trimming left V 3 bases short and J 9 bases short, with 11 bases between. Germline CDR1 reads LNHDA; CDR2 reads SQIVND (reference sequence). The CDR3 nucleotides are TGTGCCAGTAGTATTGAGGGCAGGAAAGCTTTCTTT. It specifies CASSIEGRKAFF.

V usage is TRBV4-2 and J usage is TRBJ2-3, with 9 bases identical to TRBD2. This CDR3 is 14 amino acids long. V shed 4 bases and J 9 bases; nucleotides not matched to a gene: 8. CDR1 is LGHNA, CDR2 YNFKEQ, per germline. CDR3 sequence reads: CASSRSFSGSTQYF. In DNA form, the CDR3 reads TGTGCCAGCAGCCGGAGTTTTAGCGGGAGCACGCAGTATTTT.

This clonotype was observed at least ten times. The rearrangement joins TRBV5-1 to TRBJ1-2; 7 bases match TRBD1. Germline V gene lookup returns CDR1 SGHRS and CDR2 YFSETQ. V shed 0 bases and J 7 bases; nucleotides not matched to a gene: 6. This CDR3 has 14 amino acids. CDR3 sequence (DNA): TGCGCCAGCAGCTTGGAGACAGGGAGGGCTGGCTACACCTTC. Protein: CASSLETGRAGYTF.

The J gene is TRBJ2-3, the V gene TRBV20-1; a possible D gene is TRBD2 (6 bases). The CDR3 extends over 16 amino acids. V was trimmed by 0 bases and J by 3 bases, leaving 16 bases between them. The germline V gene has CDR1 DFQATT and CDR2 SNEGSKA (reference sequence). DNA of the CDR3: TGCAGTGCTAGAGATCCCTCCGGGAGCAGGACAGATACGCAGTATTTT. Its translation is CSARDPSGSRTDTQYF.

This clonotype was counted at least ten times. This sequence joins TRBV7-9 and TRBJ1-3; D uncertain. This CDR3 comprises 12 residues. V was cut by 7 bases and J by 0 bases, with 4 bases left in between. Germline V gene sequence: CDR1 SEHNR, CDR2 FQNEAQ (reference sequence). CDR3 sequence (DNA): TGTGCCAGCACACTCTCTGGAAACACCATATATTTT. Translated, it gives CASTLSGNTIYF.

V gene TRBV27 combines with J gene TRBJ2-3; a weak D match, TRBD2 (5 bases). Between the trimmed V and J ends, which lost 6 bases and 6 bases, there was a span of 16 bases. From germline, CDR1 is MNHEY and CDR2 SMNVEV (reference sequence). The CDR3 is 14 residues long. This CDR3 is CASSKKAGADTQYF. CDR3 coding DNA: TGTGCCAGCAGCAAAAAGGCGGGTGCGGATACGCAGTATTTT.

The chain is built from TRBV7-9 and TRBJ1-1; no clear D. This CDR3 is built from 13 residues. V was shortened by 1 base and J by 4 bases, with 7 bases between the two germline ends. Germline CDR1 and CDR2: SEHNR and FQNEAQ (reference sequence). The CDR3 DNA reads TGTGCCAGCAGCTTAGAATGGAGCACTGAAGCTTTCTTT. Protein product: CASSLEWSTEAFF.

The V gene is TRBV24-1, the J gene TRBJ1-2; D gene ambiguous. CDR3 length: 15 amino acids. The germline CDR1 and CDR2 sequences are KGHDR and SFDVKD. The V end was cut by 6 bases, the J end by 7 bases, with 20 bases between. The CDR3 reads CATSSGIASNRGYTF. The DNA of the CDR3 is TGTGCCACCAGTAGCGGCATAGCCTCTAATCGTGGCTACACCTTC.

The chain joins TRBV6-6 to TRBJ2-5; no reliable D call. V lost 6 bases, J lost 2 bases, and 10 bases lay in between. The germline V gene has CDR1 MNHNY and CDR2 SVGAGI (reference sequence). This CDR3 comprises 13 residues. CDR3 sequence: CASSPERQETQYF. Here the CDR3 DNA reads TGTGCCAGCAGCCCAGAGAGACAAGAGACCCAGTACTTC.

The CDR3: CASRHPGGGRYEQFF. CDR3 bases: TGTGCCAGCAGACATCCTGGGGGCGGGAGATATGAGCAGTTCTTC. The chain recombines TRBV6-2 or TRBV6-3 with TRBJ2-1, with D tentatively TRBD2 (7 bases). The CDR3 is made up of 15 amino acids. V shed 6 bases and J shed 8 bases, with 20 bases lying between them. Germline loops: CDR1 MNHEY, CDR2 SVGEGT.

The genes are TRBV25-1 and TRBJ2-7; possibly TRBD2 for D (6 bases). Germline V gene lookup returns CDR1 MGHDK and CDR2 SYGVNS. Between the trimmed V and J ends, which lost 3 bases and 3 bases, there was a span of 12 bases. The CDR3 covers 14 residues. CDR3 residues: CASSDVAGFYEQYF. In DNA form, the CDR3 reads TGTGCCAGCAGTGATGTGGCGGGGTTCTACGAGCAGTACTTC.

V is TRBV30 and J is TRBJ1-1; unclear D gene. With 3 bases removed from V and 8 bases from J, the gap between germline ends came to 10 bases. Germline-derived CDR1 and CDR2 are GTSNPN and SVGIG (reference sequence). The CDR3 is made up of 11 amino acids. CDR3 in amino acids: CAWRDKIEAFF. In DNA, the CDR3 is TGTGCCTGGAGGGATAAAATAGAAGCTTTCTTT.

This clonotype was observed a few times. The J gene is TRBJ1-2, the V gene TRBV6-5, with 8 bases fitting TRBD1. J was trimmed by 4 bases and V by 5 bases; bases with no gene match: 3. The germline V gene encodes CDR1 MNHEY and CDR2 SVGAGI. The CDR3 covers 13 residues. As DNA, the CDR3 is TGTGCCAGCAGTAGGGACAGGCGCTATGGCTACACCTTC. Protein sequence: CASSRDRRYGYTF.

The V and J genes are TRBV5-1 and TRBJ2-7, with TRBD1 matching over 7 bases. Germline CDR1 is SGHRS and CDR2 is YFSETQ. V lost 4 bases and J lost 4; bases outside the gene matches: 5. The CDR3 totals 13 residues. CDR3 DNA sequence: TGCGCCAGCAGCCCTTACAGGGGATACGAGCAGTACTTC. Its translation is CASSPYRGYEQYF.